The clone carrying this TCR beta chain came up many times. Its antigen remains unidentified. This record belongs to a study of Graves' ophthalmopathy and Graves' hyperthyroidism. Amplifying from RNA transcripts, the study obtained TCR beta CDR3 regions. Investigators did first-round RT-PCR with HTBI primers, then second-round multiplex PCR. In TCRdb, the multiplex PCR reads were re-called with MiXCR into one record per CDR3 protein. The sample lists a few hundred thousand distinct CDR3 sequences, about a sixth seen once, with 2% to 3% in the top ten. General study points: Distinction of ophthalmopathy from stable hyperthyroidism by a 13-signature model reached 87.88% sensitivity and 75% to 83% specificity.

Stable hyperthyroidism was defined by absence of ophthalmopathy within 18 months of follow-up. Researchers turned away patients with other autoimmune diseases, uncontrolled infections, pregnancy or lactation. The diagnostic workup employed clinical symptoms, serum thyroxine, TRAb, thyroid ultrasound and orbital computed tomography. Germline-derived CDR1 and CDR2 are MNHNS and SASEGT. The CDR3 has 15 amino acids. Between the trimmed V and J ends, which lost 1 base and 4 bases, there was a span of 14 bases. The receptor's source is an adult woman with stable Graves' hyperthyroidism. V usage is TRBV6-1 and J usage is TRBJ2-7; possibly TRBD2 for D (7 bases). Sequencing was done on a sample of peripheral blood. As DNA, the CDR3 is TGTGCCAGCAGTGAAGGGACGGGGGGCTTGTACGAGCAGTACTTC. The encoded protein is CASSEGTGGLYEQYF.